Detailed here is one T cell receptor (beta chain). Its antigen is not identified. This specimen belongs to a study of T cells in localized non-small cell lung cancer. Findings of the study overall: Out of the top 100 tumor clones, a median roughly 52 were seen in adjacent lung.

The CDR3 runs 15 residues. Germline CDR1 SGHRS, CDR2 YFSETQ. With V trimmed by 3 bases and J by 1 base, 4 bases remained unmatched. Assay used: immunoSEQ multiplex PCR; TCRdb lists only in-frame clones, some missing. Of roughly 84,000 clones detected, approximately 90% appear once; the ten largest clones hold 20% to 25%. V gene TRBV5-1 combines with J gene TRBJ1-3; 7 bases are shared with TRBD1. The source of this sequence is a woman between 35 and 70 years old with stage I squamous cell lung carcinoma. The sample was peripheral blood, taken before any cancer treatment. The chain's CDR3 is CASSWGDSSGNTIYF. CDR3 in DNA: TGCGCCAGCAGCTGGGGGGACAGTTCTGGAAACACCATATATTTT. The full variable domain, with the rest looked up from reference TRBV5-1 and TRBJ1-3, is KAGVTQTPRYLIKTRGQQVTLSCSPISGHRSVSWYQQTPGQGLQFLFEYFSETQRNKGNFPGRFSGRQFSNSRSEMNVSTLELGDSALYLCASSWGDSSGNTIYFGEGSWLTVV.